This passage covers 20 T cell receptor beta chains from one sample sequenced in a study of blood T cell repertoires in COVID-19. Sequencing was performed with immunoSEQ multiplex PCR; in TCRdb, only in-frame clones are kept and a portion is missing. In the table there are 88,000 or so clones, about 80% of which are singletons. The sequencing sample was made of peripheral blood. Every receptor here comes from a man older than 75 with acute or convalescent COVID-19.

This clone was seen a few times. V and J are TRBV9 and TRBJ2-2, with TRBD2 matching over 10 bases. The CDR3 sequence is 16 residues long. The V gene's germline CDR1 is SGDLS and CDR2 YYNGEE. Trimming took 2 bases from V and 1 from J; bases not matched to a gene: 2. This CDR3 is CASSVGTSENTGELFF. CDR3 sequence (DNA): TGTGCCAGCAGCGTTGGGACTAGCGAGAACACCGGGGAGCTGTTTTTT. The entire variable domain, with the rest obtained from reference TRBV9 and TRBJ2-2, is as follows: DSGVTQTPKHLITATGQRVTLRCSPRSGDLSVYWYQQSLDQGLQFLIQYYNGEERAKGNILERFSAQQFPDLHSELNLSSLELGDSALYFCASSVGTSENTGELFFGEGSRLTVL.

The chain recombines TRBV4-2 with TRBJ2-7; D is perhaps TRBD2 (6 bases). Germline lookup yields CDR1 LGHNA and CDR2 YNFKEQ. The CDR3 is 17 residues long. V lost 0 bases to trimming and J lost 2 bases, with 17 bases between them. CDR3 nucleotide sequence: TGTGCCAGCAGCCAAGATAGTAATCCCCGGGGGACCTACGAGCAGTACTTC. This codes for CASSQDSNPRGTYEQYF.

This clone was counted a few times. This rearrangement joins TRBV6-5 to TRBJ1-6, with 10 bases identical to TRBD1. The CDR3 has 15 residues. The V and J ends lost 6 bases and 7 bases, in that order; junction bases with no gene match: 6. In germline, CDR1 is MNHEY, CDR2 SVGAGI. DNA for the CDR3: TGTGCCAGCAGGGGGGACAGGGGCCAAAATTCACCCCTCCACTTT. Its protein is CASRGDRGQNSPLHF.

This chain joins TRBV18 and TRBJ2-7; the D gene is possibly TRBD2 (5 bases). Trimming pared 2 bases from V and 5 bases from J, leaving 7 bases between. Germline values: CDR1 KGHSH, CDR2 LQKENI. This CDR3 contains 12 residues. CDR3 DNA sequence: TGTGCCAGCTCACCAGGAGGACACGAGCAGTACTTC. This encodes CASSPGGHEQYF.

The chain uses TRBV19 and TRBJ1-5; 9 bases fit TRBD1. The CDR3 extends over 14 amino acids. Germline V gene data show CDR1 as LNHDA and CDR2 as SQIVND (reference sequence). V lost 11 bases and J lost 5; bases outside the gene matches: 10. CDR3 coding DNA: TGTGCCGTCAGGGAACAGGGGGCTGATCAGCCCCAGCATTTT. Amino acids: CAVREQGADQPQHF. Full variable domain (remainder filled in from reference TRBV19 and TRBJ1-5): DGGITQSPKYLFRKEGQNVTLSCEQNLNHDAMYWYRQDPGQGLRLIYYSQIVNDFQKGDIAEGYSVSREKKESFPLTVTSAQKNPTAFYLCAVREQGADQPQHFGDGTRLSIL.

The chain joins TRBV10-3 to TRBJ2-1, with 8 bases fitting TRBD2. The CDR3 has 13 residues. With V trimmed by 5 bases and J by 13 bases, 10 bases remained unmatched. From germline, CDR1 is ENHRY and CDR2 SYGVKD. The CDR3 spells CAISPGGAHDQFF. In DNA form, the CDR3 reads TGTGCCATCAGTCCGGGGGGGGCCCACGATCAGTTCTTC.

This rearrangement joins TRBV7-8 to TRBJ2-7; tentative D call: TRBD2 (6 bases). Per germline, CDR1 SGHVS and CDR2 FQNEAQ. CDR3 length equals 14 residues. The V end lost 2 bases, the J end lost 3 bases, and 11 bases lay between the germline ends. The CDR3 is CASSLIVGSYEQYF. The DNA for the CDR3 is TGTGCCAGCAGCTTAATAGTCGGGAGCTACGAGCAGTACTTC. Full variable domain (missing parts from reference TRBV7-8 and TRBJ2-7): GAGVSQSPRYKVAKRGQDVALRCDPISGHVSLFWYQQALGQGPEFLTYFQNEAQLDKSGLPSDRFFAERPEGSVSTLKIQRTQQEDSAVYLCASSLIVGSYEQYFGPGTRLTVT.

The rearrangement links TRBV19 to TRBJ2-2; D is unclear. Germline V gene sequence: CDR1 LNHDA, CDR2 SQIVND (reference sequence). Trimming cost V 7 bases and J 1 base, with 7 bases left between them. The CDR3 consists of 13 residues. Written as DNA, the CDR3 is TGTGCCAGTACCAACGGGAACACCGGGGAGCTGTTTTTT. Amino acids: CASTNGNTGELFF.

The chain employs TRBV2 and TRBJ1-5, with a tentative D call TRBD1 (6 bases). The ends were cut back, 6 bases at V and 4 bases at J, with 10 bases in the middle. CDR3 length equals 13 residues. Germline V gene lookup returns CDR1 SNHLY and CDR2 FYNNEI. The CDR3 bases are TGTGCCAGCAGAGGACAGCGGAATCAGCCCCAGCATTTT. Translation: CASRGQRNQPQHF.

J is TRBJ2-5 and V is TRBV5-1; TRBD2 aligns across 10 bases. There are 17 residues in the CDR3. The V gene end was trimmed by 4 bases and the J gene end by 5 bases; junction bases not matched to a gene: 14. Germline values: CDR1 SGHRS, CDR2 YFSETQ. The CDR3 sequence: CASSPWSGGALGETQYF. CDR3 nucleotides: TGCGCCAGCAGCCCGTGGAGCGGGGGGGCTTTAGGGGAGACCCAGTACTTC.

The V gene is TRBV9, the J gene TRBJ2-7; D may be TRBD2 (5 bases). Germline loops: CDR1 SGDLS, CDR2 YYNGEE. The CDR3 is 14 amino acids. Between the trimmed V and J ends, which lost 2 bases and 3 bases, there was a span of 12 bases. The CDR3, as DNA: TGTGCCAGCAGCGTGCGAGCGGAAAGCTACGAGCAGTACTTC. It codes for CASSVRAESYEQYF.

This clone was counted only a few times. V is TRBV5-6 and J is TRBJ1-6, with a possible D match to TRBD1 (5 bases). The CDR3 has 14 amino acids. Trimming removed 0 bases at V and 10 bases at J, with 11 bases between. CDR1 SGHDT and CDR2 YYEEEE come from the germline V gene. CDR3 in amino acids: CASSLEGIVSPLHF. The CDR3 nucleotides read TGTGCCAGCAGCTTGGAGGGGATAGTGTCACCCCTCCACTTT.

The CDR3 reads CASSLDENSPLHF. The DNA for the CDR3 is TGTGCCAGCAGCTTAGATGAGAATTCACCCCTCCACTTT. This rearrangement joins TRBV7-3 to TRBJ1-6; the D is unclear. This CDR3 has 13 amino acids. Trimming cost V 2 bases and J 7 bases, with 6 bases left between them. Germline CDR1 SGHTA, CDR2 FQGTGA.

The chain recombines TRBV10-3 with TRBJ1-5, with unresolved D. The CDR3 loop spans 14 amino acids. Germline CDR1 and CDR2: ENHRY and SYGVKD. Trimming left V 0 bases short and J 0 bases short, with 3 bases between. The CDR3 sequence is CAISESRSNQPQHF. The CDR3 nucleotides read TGTGCCATCAGTGAGTCGCGTAGCAATCAGCCCCAGCATTTT.

The chain recombines TRBV7-3 with TRBJ2-3; the match to TRBD1 covers 11 bases. The germline V gene encodes CDR1 SGHTA and CDR2 FQGTGA. V was clipped by 4 bases and J by 4 bases; unmatched bases: 7. The CDR3 is made up of 16 amino acids. CDR3 residues: CASSSVGQGDADTQYF. The DNA of the CDR3 is TGTGCCAGCAGCTCCGTGGGACAGGGGGACGCAGATACGCAGTATTTT.

The chain joins TRBV5-1 to TRBJ2-5, with TRBD2 matching 11 bases. With V trimmed by 0 bases and J by 5 bases, 6 bases remained unmatched. The germline gives CDR1 SGHRS, CDR2 YFSETQ. CDR3 length: 16 residues. As DNA, the CDR3 is TGCGCCAGCAGCTTGGGACTAGCGGGGCTTGGGGAGACCCAGTACTTC. The encoded protein is CASSLGLAGLGETQYF.

The rearrangement uses TRBV7-3 and TRBJ2-7; D not certain. The germline V gene has CDR1 SGHTA and CDR2 FQGTGA. The V and J ends lost 1 base and 3 bases respectively, with 7 bases between them. CDR3 length equals 13 residues. The CDR3 sequence: CASSLNVFYEQYF. The CDR3 region has the DNA TGTGCCAGCAGCTTAAATGTCTTCTACGAGCAGTACTTC.

The gene calls are TRBV7-3 and TRBJ2-3, with 7 bases lining up with TRBD1. CDR1 and CDR2 from the germline V gene are SGHTA and FQGTGA. The CDR3 consists of 16 residues. The junction had 9 bases not matched to a gene; V was cut back by 5 bases and J by 1 base. CDR3 nucleotides: TGTGCCAGCAGCCAACAGGGGAACAGAGGCACAGATACGCAGTATTTT. It is translated as CASSQQGNRGTDTQYF.

The chain has TRBV5-1 and TRBJ2-7; 8 bases line up with TRBD2. Germline assignment: CDR1 SGHRS and CDR2 YFSETQ. The CDR3 contains 15 residues. The ends lost 1 base at V and 2 bases at J; junction bases unmatched: 5. In DNA, the CDR3 is TGCGCCAGCAGCTTGAACGGGGGGGCAACCTACGAGCAGTACTTC. The encoded protein is CASSLNGGATYEQYF.

The chain is built from TRBV9 and TRBJ1-2; D not certain. The germline gives CDR1 SGDLS, CDR2 YYNGEE. The CDR3 length is 15 residues. Trimming left V 0 bases short and J 4 bases short, with 13 bases between. The CDR3: CASSVGLHSTYGYTF. The DNA for the CDR3 is TGTGCCAGCAGCGTAGGTCTTCACAGTACCTATGGCTACACCTTC. Complete variable domain (other parts from reference TRBV9 and TRBJ1-2): DSGVTQTPKHLITATGQRVTLRCSPRSGDLSVYWYQQSLDQGLQFLIQYYNGEERAKGNILERFSAQQFPDLHSELNLSSLELGDSALYFCASSVGLHSTYGYTFGSGTRLTVV.